This TCR beta chain derives from a study of OX40 agonist ivuxolimab in advanced cancers. Turning to the study itself: In this cohort, patients received ivuxolimab, an agonistic anti-OX40 (CD134) antibody. Patients undergoing dose escalation presented with hepatocellular carcinoma, melanoma, renal cell or head and neck cancer. Study-wide points: In CD8+ T cells, expanded clones were on average more numerous than in CD4+.

A remark on this clone: Its antigen is currently unknown.

The CDR3 contains 14 residues. Germline trimming cut 4 bases from V and 0 bases from J; bases unmatched to any gene: 4. Per the germline V gene, CDR1 is SGHRS and CDR2 is YFSETQ. Libraries were prepared by immunoSEQ multiplex PCR; TCRdb keeps only in-frame clonotypes and omits some of them. This table has approximately 60,000 clones, 65% to 85% appearing once. The rearrangement uses TRBV5-1 and TRBJ2-7, with 7 bases lining up with TRBD1. Material: CD4+ or CD8+ T cells sorted from blood, obtained in a trial of the OX40 agonist ivuxolimab. The source is an adult with an advanced solid tumor such as melanoma, head and neck, liver or kidney cancer. CDR3 coding DNA: TGCGCCAGCAGCACGGGACAGCCCTCCTACGAGCAGTACTTC. Its translation is CASSTGQPSYEQYF.